The 24 T cell receptor beta chains below all came from one sample that was sequenced in a study of beta chain features in type 1 diabetes. Findings and limits, study-wide: Researchers report that Type 1 diabetes patients had moderately but significantly shorter TCRB CDR3s across all four CD4+ subsets.

The authors reverse transcribed all of the isolated RNA, so sequencing captured expressed TCRB transcripts. Generated by immunoSEQ multiplex PCR, the TCRdb table keeps only in-frame clones and is missing some. The sample yields around 600,000 clones, under 15% seen once. These receptors' targets are unknown. Specimen: naive CD4+ T cells from blood. Source of these receptors: a young man with type 1 diabetes.

V and J are TRBV7-2 and TRBJ2-1; D is ambiguous. This CDR3 contains 15 residues. Trimming shortened V by 1 base and J by 8 bases, and 15 bases separated the two germline ends. Germline CDR1 SGHTA, CDR2 FQGNSA. This chain's CDR3 is CASSLVSTVLDEQFF. Written as DNA, the CDR3 is TGTGCCAGCAGCTTAGTCAGTACAGTACTGGATGAGCAGTTCTTC. Supplemented by reference TRBV7-2 and TRBJ2-1, the full variable domain reads GAGVSQSPSNKVTEKGKDVELRCDPISGHTALYWYRQSLGQGLEFLIYFQGNSAPDKSGLPSDRFSAERTGGSVSTLTIQRTQQEDSAVYLCASSLVSTVLDEQFFGPGTRLTVL.

The CDR3 sequence is CASRTSGGYFTDTQYF. CDR3 DNA sequence: TGTGCCAGCAGAACTAGCGGGGGCTATTTCACAGATACGCAGTATTTT. The gene calls are TRBV6-6 and TRBJ2-3, with 11 bases that match TRBD2. The CDR3 runs to 16 residues. The ends lost 6 bases at V and 2 bases at J; junction bases unmatched: 7. Germline V CDR1 and CDR2: MNHNY, SVGAGI (reference sequence).

This clone was picked up a small number of times. The V call is TRBV9, the J call TRBJ2-3; 10 bases match TRBD2. The CDR3 totals 16 residues. Germline CDR1 and CDR2: SGDLS and YYNGEE. V shed 1 base and J 2 bases; nucleotides not matched to a gene: 4. Here the CDR3 reads CASSVHSGGFTDTQYF. The CDR3 coding sequence is TGTGCCAGCAGCGTACATAGCGGGGGGTTCACAGATACGCAGTATTTT.

This clone was seen a few times. An end of the junction differs from the germline gene, which may be a read error. V usage is TRBV7-6 and J usage is TRBJ1-4; no clear D gene. The germline V gene has CDR1 SGHVS and CDR2 FNYEAQ. This CDR3 region has 14 residues. The CDR3 is CASSIGAAKEKLFF. DNA for the CDR3: TGTGCCAGCAGCATAGGAGCAGCTAAAGAAAAACTGTTTTTT.

V is TRBV6-1 and J is TRBJ2-3, with TRBD2 matching over 10 bases. Per germline, CDR1 MNHNS and CDR2 SASEGT. The CDR3 is 16 amino acids. The V gene end was trimmed by 4 bases and the J gene end by 6 bases; junction bases not matched to a gene: 10. This CDR3 is CASSALAGGSGDTQYF. The CDR3 DNA follows: TGTGCCAGCAGTGCATTAGCGGGGGGAAGCGGGGATACGCAGTATTTT.

V gene TRBV13 combines with J gene TRBJ2-4; 9 bases match TRBD1. Germline CDR1 PRHDT, CDR2 FYEKMQ (reference sequence). The trim removed 3 bases at V and 4 bases at J, leaving 7 bases unmatched. The CDR3 is made up of 16 amino acids. CDR3 amino acids: CASSFRDRAGKNIQYF. The CDR3 DNA follows: TGTGCCAGCAGCTTCCGGGACAGGGCAGGAAAAAACATTCAGTACTTC.

The chain joins TRBV18 to TRBJ2-7; D remains ambiguous. The CDR3 runs 13 residues. With 4 bases removed from V and 2 bases from J, the gap between germline ends came to 9 bases. Germline CDR1 KGHSH, CDR2 LQKENI. The CDR3 nucleotides are TGTGCCAGCTCACGGGTTCAAACCTACGAGCAGTACTTC. It yields the protein CASSRVQTYEQYF. The full variable domain, its missing parts supplied by reference TRBV18 and TRBJ2-7, is NAGVMQNPRHLVRRRGQEARLRCSPMKGHSHVYWYRQLPEEGLKFMVYLQKENIIDESGMPKERFSAEFPKEGPSILRIQQVVRGDSAAYFCASSRVQTYEQYFGPGTRLTVT.

V and J are TRBV7-9 and TRBJ2-5, with TRBD2 as a possible D gene (5 bases). Trimming cost V 5 bases and J 1 base, with 14 bases left between them. The CDR3 consists of 15 residues. CDR1 is SEHNR and CDR2 is FQNEAQ in the germline V gene (reference sequence). The CDR3 DNA sequence: TGTGCCAGCAGCCCCATCGGGGTCCTCCAAGAGACCCAGTACTTC. It is translated as CASSPIGVLQETQYF.

The chain joins TRBV6-6 to TRBJ2-7; D possibly corresponds to TRBD1 (6 bases). CDR3 length: 15 amino acids. The germline gives CDR1 MNHNY, CDR2 SVGAGI (reference sequence). V was pared by 2 bases and J by 1 base, with 12 bases between. CDR3 loop: CASSYGRDTSYEQYF. Here the CDR3 DNA reads TGTGCCAGCAGTTACGGCCGGGACACATCCTACGAGCAGTACTTC.

This clone has more than one count but fewer than ten. The chain couples TRBV25-1 to TRBJ1-6; 9 nucleotides align to TRBD1. Germline lookup yields CDR1 MGHDK and CDR2 SYGVNS. V trimming: 4 bases; J trimming: 7 bases; junction bases outside the gene matches: 5. The CDR3 contains 15 residues. CDR3 DNA sequence: TGTGCCAGCAGTGCCCTGACAGGGGGAAATTCACCCCTCCACTTT. Translating it yields CASSALTGGNSPLHF.

This clone was counted between two and nine times. This chain connects TRBV14 to TRBJ1-4, with unresolved D. CDR1 is SGHDN, CDR2 FVKESK, per germline. Trimming cost V 0 bases and J 10 bases, with 3 bases left between them. This CDR3 region has 11 residues. CDR3 in DNA: TGTGCCAGCAGCCAAGAAACAAAACTGTTTTTT. This sequence encodes CASSQETKLFF.

The rearrangement uses TRBV30 and TRBJ2-3, with D perhaps TRBD1 (6 bases). The ends were cut back, 3 bases at V and 6 bases at J, with 13 bases in the middle. Germline V CDR1 and CDR2: GTSNPN, SVGIG (reference sequence). The CDR3 runs 13 residues. The CDR3: CAWRPQGGDTQYF. DNA for the CDR3: TGTGCCTGGAGACCACAGGGTGGGGATACGCAGTATTTT. The complete variable domain, with remaining parts taken from reference TRBV30 and TRBJ2-3, reads SQTIHQWPATLVQPVGSPLSLECTVEGTSNPNLYWYRQAAGRGLQLLFYSVGIGQISSEVPQNLSASRPQDRQFILSSKKLLLSDSGFYLCAWRPQGGDTQYFGPGTRLTVL.

The chain is built from TRBV7-9 and TRBJ1-2; 8 bases align to TRBD1. Germline CDR1 SEHNR, CDR2 FQNEAQ (reference sequence). After removal of 3 bases from V and 6 bases from J, the junction contained 15 bases not matched to a gene. The CDR3 runs to 17 residues. As DNA, the CDR3 is TGTGCCAGCAGCTTGAGGACAGGGACCCCTTCGGGAAATGGCTACACCTTC. It specifies CASSLRTGTPSGNGYTF.

This clone has only a few counts. J is TRBJ2-3 and V is TRBV5-6; a possible D gene is TRBD1 (6 bases). The CDR3 is 17 residues long. CDR1 SGHDT and CDR2 YYEEEE come from the germline V gene. V was clipped by 1 base and J by 10 bases, with 25 bases between them. CDR3 coding DNA: TGTGCCAGCAGCTTGAGAGGAGCAGGGGCCGATCCACGGCCGCAGTATTTT. Translated: CASSLRGAGADPRPQYF.

The chain joins TRBV2 to TRBJ1-4; 8 nucleotides agree with TRBD1. CDR3 size: 14 residues. Unmatched junction bases numbered 2, after V lost 5 bases and J lost 3 bases. From germline, CDR1 is SNHLY and CDR2 FYNNEI. CDR3 loop: CASSRTGPNEKLFF. Here the CDR3 DNA reads TGTGCCAGCAGTCGGACAGGGCCTAATGAAAAACTGTTTTTT.

In its sample, this clone was seen a few times. The chain recombines TRBV9 with TRBJ2-7, with a weak D call TRBD2 (5 bases). Per the germline V gene, CDR1 is SGDLS and CDR2 is YYNGEE. Trimming pared 10 bases from V and 0 bases from J, leaving 14 bases between. The CDR3 has 13 amino acids. CDR3 sequence reads: CASGRASSYEQYF. The CDR3 DNA is TGTGCCTCTGGGCGGGCTAGCTCCTACGAGCAGTACTTC.

The J gene is TRBJ1-2, the V gene TRBV5-1, with D uncertain. Germline CDR1 and CDR2: SGHRS and YFSETQ. With 5 bases removed from V and 5 bases from J, the gap between germline ends came to 13 bases. The CDR3 is 13 residues long. CDR3 sequence (DNA): TGCGCCAGCAGAAGGGAAGACGGGTATGGCTACACCTTC. It yields the protein CASRREDGYGYTF.

The chain is built from TRBV5-4 and TRBJ1-2, with 8 bases aligning to TRBD1. The germline gives CDR1 SGHNT, CDR2 YYREEE (reference sequence). The junction had 7 bases not matched to a gene; V was cut back by 2 bases and J by 4 bases. This CDR3 contains 15 residues. CDR3: CASSFAGTGSYGYTF. The CDR3 bases are TGTGCCAGCAGCTTCGCCGGGACAGGCAGCTATGGCTACACCTTC.

This clone appeared once. The chain is built from TRBV6-6 and TRBJ1-5, with D hard to call. The V gene lost 7 bases and the J gene lost 4 bases, with 14 bases spanning the gap. CDR1 is MNHNY and CDR2 is SVGAGI in the germline V gene (reference sequence). The CDR3 totals 14 residues. DNA of the CDR3: TGTGCCAGCAATGGAGAGGGTACTAATCAGCCCCAGCATTTT. Residues: CASNGEGTNQPQHF.

This clone appeared a few times. The V gene is TRBV7-9, the J gene TRBJ1-2; D is unresolved. The germline V and J ends were trimmed by 2 bases and 3 bases, with 10 bases remaining between them. This CDR3 is 14 amino acids long. CDR1 is SEHNR and CDR2 is FQNEAQ in the germline V gene (reference sequence). DNA of the CDR3: TGTGCCAGCAGCTTATTCACAGTGGACTATGGCTACACCTTC. Translating gives CASSLFTVDYGYTF.

The chain is built from TRBV6-1 and TRBJ1-6; TRBD1 is a possible D gene (6 bases). V lost 5 bases to trimming and J lost 7 bases, with 12 bases between them. Germline V gives CDR1 MNHNS, CDR2 SASEGT. This CDR3 is 14 amino acids long. CDR3 in amino acids: CASSPGTWNSPLHF. The CDR3 DNA follows: TGTGCCAGCAGTCCCGGGACATGGAATTCACCCCTCCACTTT.

This CDR3 is CAWSVTLYGYTF. The CDR3 DNA reads TGTGCCTGGAGTGTAACCCTCTATGGCTACACCTTC. The gene calls are TRBV30 and TRBJ1-2; no definite D call. Germline CDR1 is GTSNPN and CDR2 is SVGIG (reference sequence). Trimming left V 0 bases short and J 4 bases short, with 6 bases between. The CDR3 totals 12 residues.

This clone came up a few times. The V and J genes are TRBV7-2 and TRBJ2-5, with TRBD2 matching 7 bases. Germline V gives CDR1 SGHTA, CDR2 FQGNSA. The CDR3 consists of 11 residues. Trimming took 6 bases from V and 7 from J; bases not matched to a gene: 2. CDR3 protein: CASSGGGTQYF. For the CDR3, the DNA is TGTGCCAGCAGTGGCGGGGGGACCCAGTACTTC.

This clone showed up just a few times. This rearrangement joins TRBV30 to TRBJ1-6, with D perhaps matching TRBD1 (6 bases). The germline V gene encodes CDR1 GTSNPN and CDR2 SVGIG (reference sequence). V dropped 3 bases and J dropped 4 bases, with 10 bases sitting between them. The CDR3 spans 14 residues. CDR3 loop: CAWRPQGYNSPLHF. CDR3 nucleotide sequence: TGTGCCTGGAGACCGCAGGGGTATAATTCACCCCTCCACTTT.